This TCR beta chain was obtained from a study of T cells in localized non-small cell lung cancer. Trimming cost V 3 bases and J 0 bases, with 7 bases left between them. Germline lookup yields CDR1 SGDLS and CDR2 YYNGEE. The CDR3 sequence is 14 residues long. Some clones are missing from TCRdb's copy, which holds only in-frame ones; the method was immunoSEQ multiplex PCR. This table holds approximately 13,000 clones, 85% found once. The receptor's source is a male donor at least 60 years old with stage I lung adenocarcinoma. The sample was peripheral blood, taken before any cancer treatment. The rearrangement links TRBV9 to TRBJ1-3; possible D gene TRBD1, 5 bases. The DNA for the CDR3 is TGTGCCAGCAGCGCCGGACACTCTGGAAACACCATATATTTT. It yields the protein CASSAGHSGNTIYF.